Listed here are 10 T cell receptor beta chains from one sample, sequenced in a study of HIV-infected children after antiretroviral therapy interruption (dated by TCRdb to between 2018 and 2021). The treatment or condition label, read with the paper, signifies: PENTA 11 planned treatment interruption arm or continuous ART arm. The library was obtained by 3' RACE. Sequencing took place on an Illumina MiSeq. TCR libraries were generated from RNA by a 3' RACE protocol incorporating unique molecular identifiers so that PCR amplification bias could be corrected. TCRdb took the public reads, trimmed them with fastp at Q25, ran MiXCR for clone calling and kept in-frame beta chains. Rows matching on CDR3 protein sequence are summarized as one entry with the most common DNA and genes. In this sample the table shows tens of thousands of distinct CDR3 sequences, 4.3% of which occur a single time. The ten largest clones capture 0.7% of the sample.

The sequencing here drew on CD45RA+ CD4+ T cells from PBMCs, pooled from several time points, taken from a donor given antiretroviral therapy, either interrupted or continuous. This specimen's cell subset or site label, per the study, means: naive CD4+ CD45RA+ CD45RO- T cells. These receptors were obtained from a pool of human donors with HIV.

This clonotype has ten or more counts. A read error may account for a junction end that differs from germline. The chain has TRBV29-1 and TRBJ1-1; 7 bases are shared with TRBD1. This CDR3 spans 17 amino acids. Germline V gives CDR1 SQVTM, CDR2 ANQGSEA. CDR3: CSVEGVGQTKGNTEAFF. Here the CDR3 DNA reads TGCAGCGTGGAAGGGGTGGGACAGACAAAAGGGAACACTGAAGCTTTCTTT.

This clonotype was detected ten times or more. The rearrangement links TRBV12-3 or TRBV12-4 to TRBJ1-2; TRBD1 agrees at 9 bases. The CDR3 has 15 amino acids. V was pared by 5 bases and J by 3 bases, with 7 bases of the junction left unmatched. DNA of the CDR3: TGTGCCAGCAGTCCCTCGACAGGGGGAGACTATGGCTACACCTTC. Its protein is CASSPSTGGDYGYTF.

This clonotype was counted many times. The rearrangement joins TRBV20-1 to TRBJ1-3; tentative D call: TRBD1 (6 bases). The V gene's germline CDR1 is DFQATT and CDR2 SNEGSKA (reference sequence). V lost 0 bases and J 0 bases, leaving 9 bases between the germline ends. The CDR3 extends over 15 amino acids. The CDR3 reads CSARDRTASGNTIYF. The CDR3 region has the DNA TGCAGTGCTAGAGATCGGACAGCCTCTGGAAACACCATATATTTT.

This clonotype was counted many times. The CDR3 region is CSASSNTEAFF. As DNA, the CDR3 is TGCAGTGCTAGTTCGAACACTGAAGCTTTCTTT. The chain employs TRBV20-1 and TRBJ1-1; D is uncertain. The germline V gene has CDR1 DFQATT and CDR2 SNEGSKA (reference sequence). Trimming left V 3 bases short and J 1 base short, with 3 bases between. The CDR3 runs to 11 residues.

This clonotype was counted at least ten times. Being one base from a much bigger clone, this may be a read error. The J gene is TRBJ2-5, the V gene TRBV5-1; D call uncertain. The germline CDR1 and CDR2 sequences are SGHRS and YFSETQ. The CDR3 is made up of 11 amino acids. Trimming left V 2 bases short and J 3 bases short, with 2 bases between. The CDR3 DNA reads TGCGCCAGCAGCTTCGAAGAGACCCAGTACTTC. This gives the protein CASSFEETQYF.

This clonotype has a handful of counts. V is TRBV28 and J is TRBJ1-2; D ambiguous. The CDR3 loop spans 15 amino acids. CDR1 and CDR2 from the germline V gene are MDHEN and SYDVKM. The ends were cut back, 1 base at V and 0 bases at J, with 9 bases in the middle. The CDR3 sequence is CASSLSPASNYGYTF. The CDR3 region has the DNA TGTGCCAGCAGTTTATCCCCGGCTTCTAACTATGGCTACACCTTC.

This clonotype was observed at least ten times. The gene calls are TRBV20-1 and TRBJ1-1; D uncertain. The germline gives CDR1 DFQATT, CDR2 SNEGSKA (reference sequence). This CDR3 spans 13 amino acids. V lost 3 bases to trimming and J lost 1 base, with 9 bases between them. This CDR3 reads CSARTGPNTEAFF. DNA for the CDR3: TGCAGTGCTAGGACTGGTCCGAACACTGAAGCTTTCTTT.

Ten or more counts support this clonotype. The V and J genes are TRBV28 and TRBJ1-2, with 7 bases aligning to TRBD1. The CDR3 has 13 amino acids. The germline CDR1 and CDR2 sequences are MDHEN and SYDVKM. With V trimmed by 7 bases and J by 4 bases, 6 bases remained unmatched. DNA for the CDR3: TGTGCCAGCACTCTCCAGGGGGGCTATGGCTACACCTTC. It encodes CASTLQGGYGYTF.

This clonotype was seen ten or more times. The chain joins TRBV2 to TRBJ2-3; possibly TRBD2 for D (5 bases). The CDR3 covers 12 residues. The germline V and J ends were trimmed by 5 bases and 6 bases, with 9 bases remaining between them. Looked up from germline, CDR1 is SNHLY and CDR2 is FYNNEI. CDR3 protein: CASSQGLDTQYF. CDR3 DNA: TGTGCCAGCAGTCAAGGACTCGATACGCAGTATTTT.

CDR3 in DNA: TGTGCCAGCAGCACCCCCTTTCGGGGGACTGAAGCTTTCTTT. Its translation is CASSTPFRGTEAFF. The chain combines TRBV11-1 with TRBJ1-1; D may be TRBD1 (5 bases). V dropped 5 bases and J dropped 5 bases, with 15 bases sitting between them. This CDR3 is 14 amino acids long. Per the germline V gene, CDR1 is SGHAT and CDR2 is FQDESV (reference sequence).